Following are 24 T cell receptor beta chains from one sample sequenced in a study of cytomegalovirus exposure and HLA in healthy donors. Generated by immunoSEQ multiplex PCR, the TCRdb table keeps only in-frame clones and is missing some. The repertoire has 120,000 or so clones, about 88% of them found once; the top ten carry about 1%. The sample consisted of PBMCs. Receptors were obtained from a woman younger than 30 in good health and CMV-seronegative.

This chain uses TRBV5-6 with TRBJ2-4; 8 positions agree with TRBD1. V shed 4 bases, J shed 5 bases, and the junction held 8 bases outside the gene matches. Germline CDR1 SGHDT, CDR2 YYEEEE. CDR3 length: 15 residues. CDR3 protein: CASSGKDRAENIQYF. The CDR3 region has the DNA TGTGCCAGCAGCGGCAAGGACAGGGCCGAAAACATTCAGTACTTC.

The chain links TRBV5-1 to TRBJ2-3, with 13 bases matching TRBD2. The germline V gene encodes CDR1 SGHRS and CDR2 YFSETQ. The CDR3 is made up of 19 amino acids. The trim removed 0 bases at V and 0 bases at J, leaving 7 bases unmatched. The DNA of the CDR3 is TGCGCCAGCAGCTTGGCCCCGACTAGCGGGGGGTCTAGCACAGATACGCAGTATTTT. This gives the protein CASSLAPTSGGSSTDTQYF.

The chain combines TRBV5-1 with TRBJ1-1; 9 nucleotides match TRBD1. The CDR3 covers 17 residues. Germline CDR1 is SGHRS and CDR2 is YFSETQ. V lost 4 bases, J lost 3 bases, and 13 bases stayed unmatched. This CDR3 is CASSPRDRATRDTEAFF. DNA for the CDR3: TGCGCCAGCAGCCCACGGGACAGGGCTACGCGGGACACTGAAGCTTTCTTT.

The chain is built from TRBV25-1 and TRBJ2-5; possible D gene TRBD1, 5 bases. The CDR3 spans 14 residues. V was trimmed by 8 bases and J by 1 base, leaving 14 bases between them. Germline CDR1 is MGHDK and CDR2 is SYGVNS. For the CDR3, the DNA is TGTGCCAGCGCAGCTCCTAGGGGCCAAGAGACCCAGTACTTC. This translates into CASAAPRGQETQYF.

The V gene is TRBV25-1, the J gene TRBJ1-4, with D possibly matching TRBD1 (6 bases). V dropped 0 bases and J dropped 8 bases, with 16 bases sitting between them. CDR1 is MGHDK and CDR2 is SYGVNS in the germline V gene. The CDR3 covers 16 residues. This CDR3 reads CASSEYRQGMGEKLFF. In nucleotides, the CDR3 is TGTGCCAGCAGTGAATATAGGCAGGGGATGGGGGAAAAACTGTTTTTT.

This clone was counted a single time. CDR3 nucleotides: TGTGCCAGCAGCTTACGTCGACTAGCGGATAACAATGAGCAGTTCTTC. This translates into CASSLRRLADNNEQFF. The chain joins TRBV7-8 to TRBJ2-1; 9 bases align to TRBD2. There are 16 residues in the CDR3. Germline loops: CDR1 SGHVS, CDR2 FQNEAQ. The ends lost 2 bases at V and 5 bases at J; junction bases unmatched: 7.

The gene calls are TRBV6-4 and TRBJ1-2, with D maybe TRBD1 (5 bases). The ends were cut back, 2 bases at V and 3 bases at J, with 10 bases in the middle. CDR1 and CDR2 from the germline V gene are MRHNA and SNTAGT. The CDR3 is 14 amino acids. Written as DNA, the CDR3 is TGTGCCAGCAGTGACGCGGGGCTCGACTATGGCTACACCTTC. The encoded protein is CASSDAGLDYGYTF.

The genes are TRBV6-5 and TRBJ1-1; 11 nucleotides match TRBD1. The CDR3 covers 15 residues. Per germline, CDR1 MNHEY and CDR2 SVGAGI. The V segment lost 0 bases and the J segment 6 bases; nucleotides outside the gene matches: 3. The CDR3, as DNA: TGTGCCAGCAGTTACTCCCGGACAGGGGGCTCTGAAGCTTTCTTT. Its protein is CASSYSRTGGSEAFF.

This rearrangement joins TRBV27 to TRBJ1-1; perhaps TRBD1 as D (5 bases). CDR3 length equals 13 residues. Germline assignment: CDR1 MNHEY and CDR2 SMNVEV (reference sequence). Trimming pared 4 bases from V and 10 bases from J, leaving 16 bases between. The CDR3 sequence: CASSYVAGSGAFF. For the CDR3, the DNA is TGTGCCAGCAGTTACGTCGCAGGGTCGGGAGCTTTCTTT.

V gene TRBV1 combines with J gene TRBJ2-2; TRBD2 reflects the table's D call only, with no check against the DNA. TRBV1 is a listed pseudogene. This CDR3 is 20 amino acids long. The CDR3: CTSSQDQKTSGGFYTGELFF. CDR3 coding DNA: TGCACCAGCAGCCAAGATCAAAAGACTAGCGGGGGGTTTTACACCGGGGAGCTGTTTTTT.

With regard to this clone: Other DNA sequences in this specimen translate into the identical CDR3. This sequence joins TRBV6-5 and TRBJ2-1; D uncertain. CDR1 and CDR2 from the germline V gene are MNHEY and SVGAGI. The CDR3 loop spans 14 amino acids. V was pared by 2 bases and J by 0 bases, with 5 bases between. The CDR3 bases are TGTGCCAGCAGTTACCGGGTCTCCTACAATGAGCAGTTCTTC. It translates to CASSYRVSYNEQFF.

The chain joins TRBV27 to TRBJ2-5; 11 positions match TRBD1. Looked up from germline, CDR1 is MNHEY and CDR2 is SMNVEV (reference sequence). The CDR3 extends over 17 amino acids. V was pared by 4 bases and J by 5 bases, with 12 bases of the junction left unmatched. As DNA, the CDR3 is TGTGCCAGCAGTTCCCGGGACAGGGGGTGGGTTGGGGAGACCCAGTACTTC. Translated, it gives CASSSRDRGWVGETQYF.

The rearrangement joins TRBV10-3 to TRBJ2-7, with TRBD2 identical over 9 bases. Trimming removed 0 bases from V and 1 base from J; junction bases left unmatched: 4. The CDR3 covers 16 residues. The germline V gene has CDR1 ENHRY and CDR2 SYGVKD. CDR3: CAISESYSGGSYEQYF. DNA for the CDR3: TGTGCCATCAGTGAGTCATATAGCGGGGGTTCCTACGAGCAGTACTTC.

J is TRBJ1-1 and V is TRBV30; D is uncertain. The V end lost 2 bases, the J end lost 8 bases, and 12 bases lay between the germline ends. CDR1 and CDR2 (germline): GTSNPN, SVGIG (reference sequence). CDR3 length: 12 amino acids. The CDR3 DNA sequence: TGTGCCTGGAGTCTGGGCGGGGAAGAAGCTTTCTTT. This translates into CAWSLGGEEAFF.

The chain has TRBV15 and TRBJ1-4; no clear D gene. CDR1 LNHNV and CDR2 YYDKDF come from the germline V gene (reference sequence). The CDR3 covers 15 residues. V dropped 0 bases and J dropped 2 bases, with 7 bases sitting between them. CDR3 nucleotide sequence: TGTGCCACCAGCAGAGATTGGCAGACTAATGAAAAACTGTTTTTT. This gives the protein CATSRDWQTNEKLFF. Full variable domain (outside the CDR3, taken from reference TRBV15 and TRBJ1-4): DAMVIQNPRYQVTQFGKPVTLSCSQTLNHNVMYWYQQKSSQAPKLLFHYYDKDFNNEADTPDNFQSRRPNTSFCFLDIRSPGLGDTAMYLCATSRDWQTNEKLFFGSGTQLSVL.

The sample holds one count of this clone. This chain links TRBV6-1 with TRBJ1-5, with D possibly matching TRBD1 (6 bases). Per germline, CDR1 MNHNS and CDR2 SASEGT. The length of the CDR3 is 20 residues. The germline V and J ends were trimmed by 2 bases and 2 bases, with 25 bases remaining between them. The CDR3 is CASSEWVPLIEGVGNQPQHF. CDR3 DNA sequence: TGTGCCAGCAGTGAATGGGTTCCACTGATCGAGGGGGTGGGCAATCAGCCCCAGCATTTT.

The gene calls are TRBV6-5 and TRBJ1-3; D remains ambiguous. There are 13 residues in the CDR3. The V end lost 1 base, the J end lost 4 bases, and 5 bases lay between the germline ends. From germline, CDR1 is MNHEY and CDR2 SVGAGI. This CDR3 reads CASSYFQGNTIYF. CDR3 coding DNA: TGTGCCAGCAGTTACTTTCAAGGAAACACCATATATTTT.

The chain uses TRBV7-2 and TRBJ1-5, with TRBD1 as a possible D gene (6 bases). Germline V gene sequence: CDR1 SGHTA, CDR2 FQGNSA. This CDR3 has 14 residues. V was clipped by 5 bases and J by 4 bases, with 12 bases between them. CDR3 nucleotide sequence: TGTGCCAGCAGCCCGCCGGACAGTAATCAGCCCCAGCATTTT. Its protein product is CASSPPDSNQPQHF.

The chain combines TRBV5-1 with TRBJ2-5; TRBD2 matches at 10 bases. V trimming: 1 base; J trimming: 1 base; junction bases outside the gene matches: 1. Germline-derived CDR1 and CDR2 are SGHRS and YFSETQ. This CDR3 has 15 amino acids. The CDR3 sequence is CASSLTSGAQETQYF. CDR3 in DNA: TGCGCCAGCAGCTTGACTAGCGGGGCCCAAGAGACCCAGTACTTC. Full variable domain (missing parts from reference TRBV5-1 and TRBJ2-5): KAGVTQTPRYLIKTRGQQVTLSCSPISGHRSVSWYQQTPGQGLQFLFEYFSETQRNKGNFPGRFSGRQFSNSRSEMNVSTLELGDSALYLCASSLTSGAQETQYFGPGTRLLVL.

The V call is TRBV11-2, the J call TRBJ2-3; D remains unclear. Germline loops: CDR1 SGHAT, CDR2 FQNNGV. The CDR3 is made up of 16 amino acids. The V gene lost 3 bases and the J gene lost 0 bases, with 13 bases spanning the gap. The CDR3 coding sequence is TGTGCCAGCAGCTTCGCCTCGGGTGTTAGCACAGATACGCAGTATTTT. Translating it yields CASSFASGVSTDTQYF.

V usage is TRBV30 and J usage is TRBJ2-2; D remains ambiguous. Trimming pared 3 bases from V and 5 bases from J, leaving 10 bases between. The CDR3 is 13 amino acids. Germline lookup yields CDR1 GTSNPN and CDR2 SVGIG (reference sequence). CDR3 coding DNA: TGTGCCTGGAGCGGCACAGAAACCGGGGAGCTGTTTTTT. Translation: CAWSGTETGELFF.

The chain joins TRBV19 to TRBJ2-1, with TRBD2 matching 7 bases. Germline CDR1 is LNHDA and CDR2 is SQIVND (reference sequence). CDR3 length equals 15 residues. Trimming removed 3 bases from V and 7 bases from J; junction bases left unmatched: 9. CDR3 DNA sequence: TGTGCCAGTAGTATCATCGGAGCTAGCGGTAATGAGCAGTTCTTC. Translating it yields CASSIIGASGNEQFF.

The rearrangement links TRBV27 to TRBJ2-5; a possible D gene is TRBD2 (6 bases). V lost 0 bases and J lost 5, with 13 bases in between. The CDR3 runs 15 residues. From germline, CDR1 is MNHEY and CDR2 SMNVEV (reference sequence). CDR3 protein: CASSLSGGIGETQYF. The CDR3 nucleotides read TGTGCCAGCAGTTTATCTGGGGGGATCGGGGAGACCCAGTACTTC.

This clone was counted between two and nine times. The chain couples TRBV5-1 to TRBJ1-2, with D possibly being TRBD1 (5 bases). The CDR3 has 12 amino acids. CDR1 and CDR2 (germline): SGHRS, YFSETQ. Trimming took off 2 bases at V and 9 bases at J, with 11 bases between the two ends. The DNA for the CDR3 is TGCGCCAGCAGCTTCCAAGGGGTTAGCTACACCTTC. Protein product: CASSFQGVSYTF. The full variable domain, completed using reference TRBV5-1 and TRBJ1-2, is KAGVTQTPRYLIKTRGQQVTLSCSPISGHRSVSWYQQTPGQGLQFLFEYFSETQRNKGNFPGRFSGRQFSNSRSEMNVSTLELGDSALYLCASSFQGVSYTFGSGTRLTVV.